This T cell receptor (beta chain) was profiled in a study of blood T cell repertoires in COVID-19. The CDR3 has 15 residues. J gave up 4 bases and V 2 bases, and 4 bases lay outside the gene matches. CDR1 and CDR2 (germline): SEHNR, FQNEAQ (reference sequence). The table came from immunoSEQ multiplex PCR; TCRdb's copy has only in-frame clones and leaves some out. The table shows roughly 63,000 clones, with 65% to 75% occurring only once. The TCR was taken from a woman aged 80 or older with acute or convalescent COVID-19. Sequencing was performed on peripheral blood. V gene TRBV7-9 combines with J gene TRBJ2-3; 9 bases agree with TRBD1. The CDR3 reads CASSLTGTGSDTQYF. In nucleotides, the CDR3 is TGTGCCAGCAGCTTAACCGGGACAGGGTCAGATACGCAGTATTTT.